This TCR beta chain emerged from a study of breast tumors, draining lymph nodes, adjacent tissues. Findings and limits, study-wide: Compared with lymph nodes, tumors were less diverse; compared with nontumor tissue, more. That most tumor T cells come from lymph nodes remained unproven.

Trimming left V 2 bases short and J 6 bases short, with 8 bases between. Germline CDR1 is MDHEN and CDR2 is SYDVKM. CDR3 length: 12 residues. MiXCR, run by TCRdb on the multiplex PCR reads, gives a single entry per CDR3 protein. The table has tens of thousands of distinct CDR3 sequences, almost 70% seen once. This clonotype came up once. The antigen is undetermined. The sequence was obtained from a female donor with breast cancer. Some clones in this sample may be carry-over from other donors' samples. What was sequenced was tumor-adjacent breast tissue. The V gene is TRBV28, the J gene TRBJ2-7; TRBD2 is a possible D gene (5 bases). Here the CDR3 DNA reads TGTGCCAGCAGTTTACTCCGGGGCGAGCAGTACTTC. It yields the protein CASSLLRGEQYF.